This T cell receptor beta chain emerged from a study of blood T cell repertoires in COVID-19. Only in-frame clones appear in the TCRdb table, and some are missing; sequencing was by immunoSEQ multiplex PCR. The sample shows roughly 180,000 clones, more than 70% of them seen only once. The V gene's germline CDR1 is MDHEN and CDR2 SYDVKM. This CDR3 region has 18 residues. The V and J ends lost 5 bases and 2 bases respectively, with 22 bases between them. Material: PBMCs or T cells enriched from blood (not recorded which). This TCR was sampled from a woman between 25 and 40 years old who had recovered from COVID-19. The V gene is TRBV28, the J gene TRBJ1-5, with TRBD1 as a possible D gene (5 bases). CDR3 bases: TGTGCCAGCAGTCCTGCCTTTGTGGGGGGAGTGGGCAATCAGCCCCAGCATTTT. Translated, it gives CASSPAFVGGVGNQPQHF.